This T cell receptor beta chain was captured in a study of read filtering for tumor transcriptome and immune sequencing (dated by TCRdb to the early 2020s). About the full investigation: The cohort had under 20 male and more than 11 female patients with a mean age of around 69 years, ranging from roughly 45 to 80. By revised international staging, eight or nine patients were R-ISS I, roughly 17 were R-ISS II and 6 or 7 were R-ISS III. TCR repertoires obtained by targeted immune repertoire sequencing and by bulk whole-transcriptome sequencing performed on the same bone marrow samples were compared. One of the main goals was to work out a read-filtering strategy for immune repertoire data, in particular whether clonotypes backed by only a single read should be removed. After DNase treatment, whole-transcriptome libraries were prepared using the TruSeq RNA Access Library Prep Kit. Per sample, about 4.05 to 11 million TCR-region mapped reads were obtained with IR-seq, compared with only about 80 to 1273 with RNA-seq. What the authors observed across the whole study: Removing single-read clonotypes increased the correlation between IR-seq and RNA-seq shared clonotype proportions. Compared with RNA-seq, IR-seq captured clonotypes at much higher depth and more reliably, and a smaller IR-seq throughput was enough to identify most shared clonotypes. Rather than purified T cells, the sorted CD138-negative fraction was a mixed bone marrow immune population. In IR-seq, around 85% of clonotypes but 3% to 4% of total reads were represented by single-read clonotypes, whereas in RNA-seq, roughly three quarters of clonotypes and more than 35% of reads were represented by single-read clonotypes.

This clonotype occurred many times. Its antigen has not been determined. No base qualities exist here, and no much larger clone lies one base off it. The Immunoverse kit was used to build TCR libraries from roughly 440 ng RNA, with molecular barcoded adaptors covering alpha/delta and beta/gamma chains. The same RNA used for transcriptome sequencing was used for TCR library preparation. An Illumina HiSeq 4000 with 2 x 150 cycles was used to sequence the TCR libraries. The study's processing was this. MiXCR aligned TCR reads to human V, D, J and C references and assembled the aligned reads into CDR3 clonotypes, with quality filtering and error correction included. The tcR package in R was used for analysis of clonotype counts and gene usage diversity. For inspection of raw mapping reads, RNA-seq reads were mapped by STAR aligner version 2.5.3a onto GRCh37 of the human genome. IR-seq fastq files were randomly downsampled with Seqtk 1.3 to test the effect of sequencing depth on detected clonotypes. Clones were called with MiXCR by TCRdb after fastp trimmed the public reads at Q25, and only in-frame beta chains were retained. A single entry per CDR3 protein holds the most common genes and DNA from its merged rows. TCRdb's processing, not the study's, gives the V and J calls here. Here the sample has fewer than 35,000 distinct CDR3 sequences; 15% to 20% occur a single time. The leading ten clones occupy 16% of the sample.

The CDR3 goes from the cysteine to the phenylalanine over 13 residues. Only the CDR3 part of the read is kept: 39 bases, read in frame from the first base. CDR1 and CDR2 are drawn from the germline V gene (reference sequence): LGHDT, YNNKEL. V has 5 bases trimmed and J has 7 bases trimmed; junction bases matching no gene number 2. Bone marrow was sampled from every patient at the time of active disease. Ficoll-Hypaque density gradient centrifugation was used to isolate bone marrow mononuclear cells. CD138-negative cells were obtained by negative selection after labeling with CD138 magnetic microbeads on a MACS separator, removing myeloma plasma cells. The purity of the isolated cells was checked by flow cytometry with CD138 antibodies on an Attune NxT. Total RNA was extracted using TRIzol reagent and was quantified on a NanoDrop spectrophotometer. For each patient, paired RNA-seq and IR-seq were run on the CD138-negative bone marrow sample from that patient.

The sequence joins TRBV3-1 to TRBJ1-4; TRBD1 aligns with 9 central bases. Sequenced sample: a population of CD138-negative cells sorted from bone marrow. The cell subset or site tag for this specimen amounts to: bone marrow mononuclear cells depleted of CD138+ plasma/myeloma cells by negative magnetic selection. The receptor was isolated from a donor aged 40 or over with multiple myeloma. The bases read TGTGCCAGCAGCGGACAGGGGATTGAAAAACTGTTTTTT. Its translation is CASSGQGIEKLFF.